These 7 T cell receptor beta chains share one sample of origin, sequenced in a study of Graves' ophthalmopathy and Graves' hyperthyroidism. Amplification of the TCR beta CDR3 regions used RNA transcripts (as template). HTBI-primed first-round RT-PCR preceded second-round multiplex PCR. TCRdb itself ran the multiplex PCR reads through MiXCR, one entry per CDR3 protein. Counted here are under 800,000 distinct CDR3 sequences, 22% occurring once; the ten biggest clones make up more than 5.5%. Material for sequencing was peripheral blood. These receptors came from a woman aged 18 to 35 with stable Graves' hyperthyroidism. Some clones in this sample may be carry-over from other donors' samples.

V and J are TRBV6-1 and TRBJ2-7; TRBD1 is a possible D gene (6 bases). In germline, CDR1 is MNHNS, CDR2 SASEGT. V lost 6 bases to trimming and J lost 3 bases, with 15 bases between them. The CDR3 has 14 residues. CDR3 bases: TGTGCCAGCAGAAAAGGGACAAATTACTACGAGCAGTACTTC. Translation: CASRKGTNYYEQYF.

This clonotype has ten or more counts. V is TRBV19 and J is TRBJ2-2, with D maybe TRBD2 (6 bases). The CDR3 consists of 16 residues. Germline V lookup: CDR1 LNHDA, CDR2 SQIVND (reference sequence). The V end lost 3 bases, the J end lost 3 bases, and 14 bases lay between the germline ends. CDR3 in amino acids: CASSIVAGWDTGELFF. The CDR3 DNA is TGTGCCAGTAGTATTGTGGCGGGGTGGGACACCGGGGAGCTGTTTTTT.

The J gene is TRBJ1-1, the V gene TRBV12-3 or TRBV12-4; D gene ambiguous. The CDR3 is made up of 15 amino acids. Trimming removed 1 base at V and 6 bases at J, with 15 bases between. The CDR3 here is CASSLVPVGSSEAFF. CDR3 nucleotides: TGTGCCAGCAGTTTAGTTCCTGTCGGGTCCTCTGAAGCTTTCTTT.

This clonotype was detected many times. The J gene is TRBJ2-5, the V gene TRBV4-1; no clear D gene. Germline V CDR1 and CDR2: MGHRA, YSYEKL. V was trimmed by 2 bases and J by 1 base, leaving 11 bases between them. CDR3 length: 15 amino acids. In DNA form, the CDR3 reads TGCGCCAGCAGCCAATACATAACAGCCCAAGAGACCCAGTACTTC. Translating gives CASSQYITAQETQYF.

In its sample, this clonotype was seen many times. This chain uses TRBV7-2 with TRBJ1-6, with D unclear. CDR3 length: 15 residues. The V gene lost 5 bases and the J gene lost 9 bases, with 17 bases spanning the gap. Looked up from germline, CDR1 is SGHTA and CDR2 is FQGNSA. In DNA, the CDR3 is TGTGCCAGCAGCCCTCGGTCGTTGGAAAGTTCACCCCTCCACTTT. Protein sequence: CASSPRSLESSPLHF. The whole variable domain, filled in from reference TRBV7-2 and TRBJ1-6, reads GAGVSQSPSNKVTEKGKDVELRCDPISGHTALYWYRQSLGQGLEFLIYFQGNSAPDKSGLPSDRFSAERTGGSVSTLTIQRTQQEDSAVYLCASSPRSLESSPLHFGNGTRLTVT.

Turning to this clonotype: In this CDR3 the conserved last residue, phenylalanine or tryptophan, is missing, so a read error is likely. The chain links TRBV2 to TRBJ1-1; maybe TRBD1 (5 bases). Per germline, CDR1 SNHLY and CDR2 FYNNEI. The CDR3 is made up of 14 amino acids. For the CDR3, the DNA is TGTGCCAGCAGGAGACAGAACGTCGGAGCTGAGGCTTTCTAT. It specifies CASRRQNVGAEAFY.

The chain uses TRBV20-1 and TRBJ2-5; a weak D match, TRBD1 (6 bases). This CDR3 has 14 residues. CDR1 DFQATT and CDR2 SNEGSKA come from the germline V gene (reference sequence). V lost 6 bases and J 3 bases, leaving 17 bases between the germline ends. The CDR3 loop is CSAPFPGQEETQYF. The CDR3 nucleotides read TGCAGTGCCCCATTCCCGGGACAAGAAGAGACCCAGTACTTC.